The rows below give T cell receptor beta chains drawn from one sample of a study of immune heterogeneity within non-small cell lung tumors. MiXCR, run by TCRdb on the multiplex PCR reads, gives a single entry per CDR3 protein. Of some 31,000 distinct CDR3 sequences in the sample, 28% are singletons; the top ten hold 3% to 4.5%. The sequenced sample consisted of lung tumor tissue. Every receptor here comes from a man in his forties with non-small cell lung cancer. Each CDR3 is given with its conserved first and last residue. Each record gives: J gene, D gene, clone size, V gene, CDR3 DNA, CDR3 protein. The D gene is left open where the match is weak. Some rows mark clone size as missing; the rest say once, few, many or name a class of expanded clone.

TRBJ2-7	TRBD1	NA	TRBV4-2	TGTACCAGCAGCCAAGCCAATGACAGGGCGAGGCAGTACTTC	CTSSQANDRARQYF
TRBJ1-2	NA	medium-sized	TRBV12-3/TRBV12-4	TGTGCCAGCAGTTTAAGCGCAGGGCATAACTATGGCTACACCTTC	CASSLSAGHNYGYTF
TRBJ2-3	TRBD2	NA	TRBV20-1	TGCAGTGCTGGACTAGCGGGAGCTGATACGCAGTATTTT	CSAGLAGADTQYF
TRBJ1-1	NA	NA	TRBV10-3	TGTGCCATCAGCCCCGGAAGCGATAACACTGAAGCTTTCTTT	CAISPGSDNTEAFF
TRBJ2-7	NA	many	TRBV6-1	TGTGCCAGCAGTGCAACAGACAGCTCCTACGAGCAGTACTTC	CASSATDSSYEQYF
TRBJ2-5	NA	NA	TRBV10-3	TGTGCCATCAGTGAGAGTCAGGGGCATGAGACCCAGTACTTC	CAISESQGHETQYF
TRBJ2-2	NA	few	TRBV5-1	TGCGCCAGCAGCTTGGCCTTGGGGGGTGCGAACACCGGGGAGCTGTTTTTT	CASSLALGGANTGELFF
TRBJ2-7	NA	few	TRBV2	TGTGCCAGCAGTGATGGGAGTTCCTACAAGCAGTACTTC	CASSDGSSYKQYF
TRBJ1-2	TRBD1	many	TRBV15	TGTGCCACCCTACAGGGGGATGGTGGCTACACCTTC	CATLQGDGGYTF
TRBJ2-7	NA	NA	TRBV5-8	TGTGCCAGCAGCTTGAGGGACACCTACGAGAAGTACTTC	CASSLRDTYEKYF
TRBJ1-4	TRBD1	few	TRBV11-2	TGTGCCAGCAGCCAGACAGGGGGCGGGAAAAAACTGTTTTTT	CASSQTGGGKKLFF
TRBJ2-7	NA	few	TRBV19	TGTGCCAGTAGTATAAAAATTGGCGGACGCTACGAGCAGTACTTC	CASSIKIGGRYEQYF
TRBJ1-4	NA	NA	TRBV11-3	TGTGCCAGGAGTTACGGGGGTCGCAATGAAAAACTGTTTTTT	CARSYGGRNEKLFF
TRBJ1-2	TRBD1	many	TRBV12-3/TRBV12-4	TGTGCCAGCAGTTTTTTAGGGGGCACTTATGGCTACACCTTC	CASSFLGGTYGYTF
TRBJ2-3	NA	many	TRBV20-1	TGCAGTGCTAGTCTGCAAGATACGCAGTATTTT	CSASLQDTQYF
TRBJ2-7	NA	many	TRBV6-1	TGTGCCAGCAGTTCACGGCGTTACGAGCAGTACTTC	CASSSRRYEQYF
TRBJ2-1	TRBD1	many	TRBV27	TGTGCCAGCAGTCTAAGTCCGACAGGGTACCCCTACAATGAGCAGTTCTTC	CASSLSPTGYPYNEQFF
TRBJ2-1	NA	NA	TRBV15	TGTGCCACCAGCAGAGATGGGGGCGCGACCCCCTACTACAATGAGCAGTTCTTC	CATSRDGGATPYYNEQFF
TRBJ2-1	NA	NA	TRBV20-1	TGCAGTGCTAGAGGACTCTTCTACAATGATCAGTTCTTC	CSARGLFYNDQFF
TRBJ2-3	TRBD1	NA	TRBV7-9	TGTGCCAGCAGCCCGGAAGGGACAGCCACAGATACGCAGTATTTT	CASSPEGTATDTQYF
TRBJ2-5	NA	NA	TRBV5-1	TGCGCCAGCAGCCTCGACAGGGGAGGGGAGACCCAGTACTTC	CASSLDRGGETQYF
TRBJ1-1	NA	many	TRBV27	TGTGCCAGCAGTTTATCAGGGATCCTGGACACTGAAGCTTTCTTT	CASSLSGILDTEAFF
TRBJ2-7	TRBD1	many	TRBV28	TGTGCCAGCAGAGCCTGGGACAGGGGCTCCGAGCAGTACTTC	CASRAWDRGSEQYF
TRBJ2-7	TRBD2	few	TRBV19	TGTGCCAGTAGTAATCAGCGGGAGTTGTCCTACGAGCAGTACTTC	CASSNQRELSYEQYF
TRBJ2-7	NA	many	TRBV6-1	TGTGCCAGCACTAGACGAGGGGTGGACTCCTCCTACGAGCAGTACTTC	CASTRRGVDSSYEQYF
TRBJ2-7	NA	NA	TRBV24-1	TGTGCCACCAGTTCAGGGGATCGCGGCCACGAGCAGTACTTC	CATSSGDRGHEQYF
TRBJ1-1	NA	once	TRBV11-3	TGTGCCAGCAGCCCCTCCTGGGACACTGAAGCTTTCTTT	CASSPSWDTEAFF
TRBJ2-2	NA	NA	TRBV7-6	TGTGCCAGCAGACAACGAGTAACCGGGGAGCTGTTTTTT	CASRQRVTGELFF
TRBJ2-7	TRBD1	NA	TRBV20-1	TGCAGTGCTAGTATGAGTGACAGGGGCTACGACGACCAGTACTTC	CSASMSDRGYDDQYF
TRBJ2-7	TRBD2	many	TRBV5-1	TGCGCCAGCAGCTCGGGACTAGCCACCTACGAGCAGTACTTC	CASSSGLATYEQYF
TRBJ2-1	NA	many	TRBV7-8	TGTGCCAGCAGCTCCAGGGCCCTCATCTCTGTGCGCCCTTACAATGAGCAGTTCTTC	CASSSRALISVRPYNEQFF
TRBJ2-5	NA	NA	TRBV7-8	TGTGCCAGCAGCTTAGGTGCACCCGGAGAGACCCAGTACTTC	CASSLGAPGETQYF
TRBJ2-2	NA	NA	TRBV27	TGTGCCAGCAGTTTTGGGGTTTTCGCCGGGGAGCTGTTTTTT	CASSFGVFAGELFF
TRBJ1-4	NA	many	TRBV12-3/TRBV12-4	TGTGCCAGCAGTACCTATTCGAGGAATGAAAAACTGTTTTTT	CASSTYSRNEKLFF
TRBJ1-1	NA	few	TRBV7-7	TGTGCTAGCAGCTTAGAAAGCCTGGACACTGAAGCTTTCTTT	CASSLESLDTEAFF
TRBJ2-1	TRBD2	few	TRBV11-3	TGTGCCAGCAGCCCCCGACTAGCGGGAGGCAATGAGCAGTTCTTC	CASSPRLAGGNEQFF
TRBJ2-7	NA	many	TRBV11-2	TGTGCCAGCAGCTTGACAGAGTTTTACGAGCAGTACTTC	CASSLTEFYEQYF
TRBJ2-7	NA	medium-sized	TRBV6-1	TGTGCCACTCAAGGGAAGTACGAGCAGTACTTC	CATQGKYEQYF
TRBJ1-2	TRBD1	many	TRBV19	TGTGCCAGTAGGAGACAGGGTTTCTATGGCTACACCTTC	CASRRQGFYGYTF
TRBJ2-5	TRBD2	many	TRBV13	TGTGCCAGCAGCTTAGGGGGGGAGGGGCCGTACCAAGAGACCCAGTACTTC	CASSLGGEGPYQETQYF
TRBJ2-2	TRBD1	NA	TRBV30	TGTGCCTGGCGAAAACAGGGGTCCGGGGAGCTGTTTTTT	CAWRKQGSGELFF
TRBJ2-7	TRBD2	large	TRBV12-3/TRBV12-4	TGTGCCAGCAGTCCCCCCGGACTAGCGGTCTCCGGGTCCTACGAGCAGTACTTC	CASSPPGLAVSGSYEQYF
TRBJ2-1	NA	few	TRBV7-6	TGTGCCAGCAGCTTAGGAAGCCACGACTCCTACAATGAGCAGTTCTTC	CASSLGSHDSYNEQFF
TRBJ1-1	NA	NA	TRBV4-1	TGCGCCCGCAGCCAAGCCAGGTGGGACACTGAAGCTTTCTTT	CARSQARWDTEAFF
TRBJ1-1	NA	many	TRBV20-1	TGCAGTGCTGCAGGGGTCAGTGTCCTGAACACTGAAGCTTTCTTT	CSAAGVSVLNTEAFF
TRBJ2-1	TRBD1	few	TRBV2	TGTGCCAGCACCTCGCCTGGGGGACAGGGTTACCGTGAGCAGTTCTTC	CASTSPGGQGYREQFF
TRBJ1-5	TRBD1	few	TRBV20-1	TGCAGTGCTCTACGACAGGGGGGGGATTACAATCAGCCCCAGCATTTT	CSALRQGGDYNQPQHF
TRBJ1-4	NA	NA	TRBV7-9	TGTGCCAGCAGCCGGGGACGGGGGAATGAAAAACTGTTTTTT	CASSRGRGNEKLFF
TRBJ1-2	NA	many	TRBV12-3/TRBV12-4	TGTGCCAGCAGTCGTTGGTTCGGGGATCCCTATGGCTACACCTTC	CASSRWFGDPYGYTF